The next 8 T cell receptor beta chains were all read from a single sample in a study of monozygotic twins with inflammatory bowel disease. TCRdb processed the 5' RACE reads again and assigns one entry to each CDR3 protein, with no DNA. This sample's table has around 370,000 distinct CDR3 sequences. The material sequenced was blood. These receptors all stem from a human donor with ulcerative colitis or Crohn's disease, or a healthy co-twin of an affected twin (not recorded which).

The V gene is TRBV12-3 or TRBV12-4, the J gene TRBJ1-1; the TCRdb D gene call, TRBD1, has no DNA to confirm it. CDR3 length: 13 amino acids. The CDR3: CASRQGNLAEAFF.

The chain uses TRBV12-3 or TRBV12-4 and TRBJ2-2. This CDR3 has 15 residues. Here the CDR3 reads CASSSGYGDTGELFF.

CDR3: CAWSIIENSPLHF. This sequence joins TRBV30 and TRBJ1-6. Germline V gene data show CDR1 as GTSNPN and CDR2 as SVGIG (reference sequence). The CDR3 has 13 residues.

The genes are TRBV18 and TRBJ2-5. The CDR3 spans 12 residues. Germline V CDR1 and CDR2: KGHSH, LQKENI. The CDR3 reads CASSPPHETQYF.

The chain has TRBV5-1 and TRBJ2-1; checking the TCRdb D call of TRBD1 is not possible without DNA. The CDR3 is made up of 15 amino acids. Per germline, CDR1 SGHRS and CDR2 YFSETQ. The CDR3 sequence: CASSLAGGTYNEQFF.

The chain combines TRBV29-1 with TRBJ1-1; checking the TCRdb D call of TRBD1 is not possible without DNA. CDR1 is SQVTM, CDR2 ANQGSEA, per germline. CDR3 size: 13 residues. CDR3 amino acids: CSVDQGLVPEAFF.

The CDR3 sequence is CASSPGQGRLHF. The V and J genes are TRBV12-3 or TRBV12-4 and TRBJ1-5; the TRBD1 assignment by TCRdb is unverifiable without DNA. The CDR3 is made up of 12 amino acids.

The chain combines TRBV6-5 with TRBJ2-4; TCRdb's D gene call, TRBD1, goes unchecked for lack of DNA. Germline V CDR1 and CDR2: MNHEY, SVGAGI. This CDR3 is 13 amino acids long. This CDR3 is CASSWGAGTIQYF.